This TCR beta chain was documented in a study of cytomegalovirus exposure and HLA in healthy donors. V was cut by 4 bases and J by 5 bases, with 11 bases left in between. This CDR3 has 13 amino acids. The germline V gene encodes CDR1 KGHSH and CDR2 LQKENI. PCR primers comprised 60 Vbeta and 13 Jbeta primers. This table comes from immunoSEQ multiplex PCR, and its TCRdb copy is limited to in-frame clones, with some not included. Altogether 220,000 or so clones are present, about 81% being singletons, with the ten largest covering 2.5% to 3.5%. The sequence derives from a woman between 40 and 50 years old in good health and CMV-seronegative. The J gene is TRBJ1-2, the V gene TRBV18; D is ambiguous. Sequenced: PBMCs. The chain's CDR3 is CASSLSDSYGYTF. The CDR3 coding sequence is TGTGCCAGCTCACTTTCAGACTCGTATGGCTACACCTTC.